The rows below give T cell receptor beta chains drawn from one sample of a study of cytomegalovirus exposure and HLA in healthy donors. The repertoire was sequenced with immunoSEQ multiplex PCR; TCRdb's copy has only in-frame clones and lacks some. The table includes 90,000 to 150,000 clones, 60% to 85% detected once. Sequenced sample: PBMCs. These receptors came from a woman aged 40 to 55 in good health and CMV-seropositive. Both conserved end residues are part of each CDR3. Each record gives: D gene, clone size, J gene, V gene, CDR3 protein, CDR3 DNA. D genes are given only for firm matches. Expanded clones get a size class; other rows say once, few or many, or leave the size out.

>NA|NA|TRBJ2-1|TRBV6-5
CASSELGNEQFF
TGTGCCAGCAGTGAGCTAGGAAATGAGCAGTTCTTC
>NA|NA|TRBJ1-5|TRBV30
CAWSGAGRGQPQHF
TGTGCCTGGAGTGGGGCAGGGCGGGGTCAGCCCCAGCATTTT
>NA|NA|TRBJ2-7|TRBV7-5
CARCSDRVHYEQYF
TGTGCCAGGTGCTCGGACAGGGTACATTACGAGCAGTACTTC
>TRBD2|NA|TRBJ2-1|TRBV7-9
CASSAGLAGGLEDNEQFF
TGTGCCAGCAGCGCTGGACTAGCGGGAGGTTTAGAGGACAATGAGCAGTTCTTC
>NA|NA|TRBJ1-5|TRBV5-8
CASSLFPQPQHF
TGTGCCAGCAGCTTGTTCCCACAGCCCCAGCATTTT
>TRBD1|NA|TRBJ2-7|TRBV7-7
CASSLGDRETYEQYF
TGTGCCAGCAGCTTAGGGGACAGGGAGACCTACGAGCAGTACTTC
>TRBD1|NA|TRBJ1-2|TRBV7-2
CASSFTGASTYGYTF
TGTGCCAGCAGCTTTACAGGGGCTTCTACCTATGGCTACACCTTC
>NA|few|TRBJ1-1|TRBV27
CASSYLDSYTEAFF
TGTGCCAGCAGTTACCTGGACAGTTACACTGAAGCTTTCTTT
>NA|once|TRBJ2-1|TRBV4-3
CASSQDWRNEQFF
TGCGCCAGCAGCCAAGATTGGAGGAATGAGCAGTTCTTC
>NA|NA|TRBJ2-3|TRBV6-5
CASSSWEDTQYF
TGTGCCAGCAGTAGCTGGGAGGATACGCAGTATTTT
>TRBD1|few|TRBJ2-5|TRBV30
CAGTGLETQYF
TGTGCCGGGACAGGGTTGGAGACCCAGTACTTC
>NA|NA|TRBJ2-7|TRBV7-9
CASGGTVYEQYF
TGTGCCAGCGGGGGGACAGTCTACGAGCAGTACTTC
>NA|NA|TRBJ2-4|TRBV21-1
CASSKDSGTDLAKNIQYF
TGTGCCAGCAGCAAAGACTCAGGAACAGACCTAGCCAAAAACATTCAGTACTTC
>TRBD1|once|TRBJ2-2|TRBV5-1
CASSPSWTGDTGELFF
TGCGCCAGCAGCCCTTCCTGGACAGGGGACACCGGGGAGCTGTTTTTT
>TRBD1|NA|TRBJ2-7|TRBV29-1
CSVGTAYEQYF
TGCAGCGTAGGGACAGCCTACGAGCAGTACTTC
>NA|NA|TRBJ2-7|TRBV5-8
CASSLPGDSSCEQYF
TGTGCCAGCAGCTTACCGGGGGACAGCTCCTGCGAGCAGTACTTC
>NA|NA|TRBJ2-7|TRBV4-3
CASSQDMGRGYEQYF
TGCGCCAGCAGCCAAGATATGGGCCGGGGCTACGAGCAGTACTTC
>NA|NA|TRBJ1-2|TRBV6-5
CASSQEGGYTF
TGTGCCAGCAGCCAGGAGGGTGGCTACACCTTC
>NA|once|TRBJ1-2|TRBV6-5
CATQEGSYGYTF
TGTGCCACCCAGGAGGGTTCCTATGGCTACACCTTC
>TRBD1|NA|TRBJ1-1|TRBV19
CASSLQGWRGTEAFF
TGTGCCAGTAGTTTACAGGGGTGGAGAGGCACTGAAGCTTTCTTT
>NA|NA|TRBJ1-4|TRBV7-2
CASSFQVNEKLFF
TGTGCCAGCAGCTTCCAGGTTAATGAAAAACTGTTTTTT
>NA|few|TRBJ2-1|TRBV4-1
CASSQTGSENEQFF
TGCGCCAGCAGCCAGACGGGTTCGGAAAATGAGCAGTTCTTC
>TRBD2|NA|TRBJ2-2|TRBV25-1
CASSWGGERVF
TGTGCCAGCAGTTGGGGGGGGGAGAGGGTTTTT
>NA|once|TRBJ2-2|TRBV18
CASSPPAGNTGELFF
TGTGCCAGCTCACCGCCGGCGGGGAACACCGGGGAGCTGTTTTTT
>TRBD1|NA|TRBJ1-1|TRBV5-4
CASSPGGTVDTEAFF
TGTGCCAGCAGCCCAGGTGGGACAGTGGACACTGAAGCTTTCTTT
>TRBD2|NA|TRBJ2-2|TRBV5-1
CASSRSGSATGELFF
TGCGCCAGCAGCCGTAGCGGGAGCGCGACCGGGGAGCTGTTTTTT
>TRBD1|NA|TRBJ1-4|TRBV2
CATSDGTGTEKLFF
TGTGCCACTTCCGACGGGACAGGGACTGAAAAACTGTTTTTT
>NA|once|TRBJ1-1|TRBV7-3
CASSDGQGRNTEAFF
TGTGCCAGCAGCGATGGCCAGGGCAGGAACACTGAAGCTTTCTTT
>TRBD1|few|TRBJ1-1|TRBV7-2
CAITRGGSNTEAFF
TGTGCCATCACGAGAGGGGGCTCGAACACTGAAGCTTTCTTT
>TRBD1|NA|TRBJ2-1|TRBV29-1
CSVIHRDRAFNEQFF
TGCAGCGTTATACACCGGGACAGGGCCTTCAATGAGCAGTTCTTC
>TRBD1|NA|TRBJ1-6|TRBV30
CAWRPGQGSYNSPLHF
TGTGCCTGGAGACCGGGACAGGGCTCTTATAATTCACCCCTCCACTTT
>TRBD1|NA|TRBJ2-5|TRBV28
CASSLLGQGLQETQYF
TGTGCCAGCAGTTTGTTGGGACAGGGATTACAAGAGACCCAGTACTTC
>NA|NA|TRBJ2-1|TRBV5-1
CASSRDSYNEQFF
TGCGCCAGCAGCAGAGACAGCTACAATGAGCAGTTCTTC
>NA|few|TRBJ2-3|TRBV14
CASSQVARRYTDTQYF
TGTGCCAGCAGCCAAGTGGCCAGAAGATACACAGATACGCAGTATTTT
>NA|NA|TRBJ2-4|TRBV4-2
CASSQVGTADKNIQYF
TGTGCCAGCAGCCAAGTAGGCACTGCGGACAAAAACATTCAGTACTTC
>NA|NA|TRBJ2-7|TRBV15
CATRIKSGLEQYF
TGTGCCACCAGGATAAAGAGCGGGCTCGAGCAGTACTTC
>TRBD1|NA|TRBJ1-2|TRBV19
CASSSTGGNYGYTF
TGTGCCAGTAGTAGCACAGGGGGGAACTATGGCTACACCTTC
>TRBD1|NA|TRBJ2-7|TRBV6-5
CASSWGQGARYEQYF
TGTGCCAGCAGTTGGGGACAGGGGGCGCGATACGAGCAGTACTTC
>TRBD1|NA|TRBJ1-1|TRBV30
CAWSHPGGIGF
TGTGCCTGGAGTCACCCAGGGGGCATTGGCTTT
>TRBD2|NA|TRBJ2-1|TRBV6-5
CASTPRTSGREQFF
TGTGCCAGCACTCCTAGGACTAGTGGTCGTGAGCAGTTCTTC
>TRBD2|few|TRBJ2-3|TRBV4-2
CASSQGLAGAGDTQYF
TGTGCCAGCAGCCAGGGACTAGCGGGAGCAGGAGATACGCAGTATTTT
>TRBD2|NA|TRBJ2-1|TRBV4-1
CASSPWRGREGPNYNEQFF
TGCGCCAGCAGCCCTTGGCGAGGACGGGAGGGCCCCAACTACAATGAGCAGTTCTTC
>TRBD1|NA|TRBJ1-1|TRBV6-1
CASSVVRDRGGRTEAFF
TGTGCCAGCAGTGTGGTTCGGGACAGGGGAGGGAGGACTGAAGCTTTCTTT
>NA|NA|TRBJ1-1|TRBV9
CASSPPLGHDMNTEAFF
TGTGCCAGCAGCCCCCCCTTAGGACACGACATGAACACTGAAGCTTTCTTT
>NA|NA|TRBJ2-7|TRBV5-6
CASSLVGGRGGEQYF
TGTGCCAGCAGCTTGGTTGGGGGACGGGGAGGCGAGCAGTACTTC
>TRBD2|NA|TRBJ2-1|TRBV27
CASSRGTSGAYNEQFF
TGTGCCAGCAGTCGCGGGACTAGCGGGGCTTACAATGAGCAGTTCTTC